What follows describes a single T cell receptor beta chain. Its antigen is still unknown. The V and J ends lost 1 base and 0 bases respectively, with 15 bases between them. Germline V gene lookup returns CDR1 SGHVS and CDR2 FQNEAQ. This CDR3 comprises 17 residues. The data originate from a study of cytomegalovirus exposure and HLA in healthy donors. Study observations and caveats: Investigators reported 150 to 200 TCR beta chains as tied to cytomegalovirus.

Generated by immunoSEQ multiplex PCR, the TCRdb table keeps only in-frame clones and is missing some. The repertoire holds over 250,000 clones, with around 85% as singletons. Sequencing used PBMCs. The V call is TRBV7-8, the J call TRBJ1-1; D is uncertain. The TCR originated in a woman between 18 and 30 years old in good health and CMV-seronegative. CDR3 DNA: TGTGCCAGCAGCTTAGGCCCCGGGTTATTGGTGAACACTGAAGCTTTCTTT. Translation: CASSLGPGLLVNTEAFF.